The 23 T cell receptor beta chains reported below all come from one sample, sequenced in a study of blood T cell repertoires in COVID-19. The data were produced by immunoSEQ multiplex PCR, yet TCRdb's version contains in-frame clones alone and is incomplete. The table records 100,000 or so clones, around 80% of them present only once. The specimen was peripheral blood. These receptors were obtained from a man between 65 and 85 years old with active or convalescent COVID-19.

This clone appeared a few times. This chain uses TRBV28 with TRBJ2-7; TRBD1 matches 7 bases. J was trimmed by 0 bases and V by 6 bases; bases with no gene match: 5. This CDR3 has 14 amino acids. Germline assignment: CDR1 MDHEN and CDR2 SYDVKM. The CDR3 nucleotides are TGTGCCAGCAGCCCAACAGGGGCCTCCTACGAGCAGTACTTC. Encoded protein: CASSPTGASYEQYF.

The chain has TRBV5-4 and TRBJ1-2, with D possibly being TRBD1 (5 bases). Between the trimmed V and J ends, which lost 2 bases and 5 bases, there was a span of 10 bases. CDR3 size: 13 residues. The V gene's germline CDR1 is SGHNT and CDR2 YYREEE (reference sequence). The CDR3 nucleotides are TGTGCCAGCAGCTTACCGGGACTTTATGGCTACACCTTC. This sequence encodes CASSLPGLYGYTF.

This clone showed up just once. The chain recombines TRBV5-4 with TRBJ2-5, with D perhaps matching TRBD2 (5 bases). The V end was cut by 0 bases, the J end by 3 bases, with 6 bases between. The CDR3 is made up of 13 amino acids. The germline V gene encodes CDR1 SGHNT and CDR2 YYREEE (reference sequence). CDR3 bases: TGTGCCAGCAGCTTGGCCGGGAAAGAGACCCAGTACTTC. This translates into CASSLAGKETQYF.

The V and J genes are TRBV5-1 and TRBJ2-3, with 13 bases that match TRBD2. Trimming at V came to 2 bases and at J to 6 bases, leaving 3 bases not matched to a gene. The CDR3 runs to 15 residues. CDR1 SGHRS and CDR2 YFSETQ come from the germline V gene. The CDR3 DNA is TGCGCCAGCAGCTTCACTAGCGGGAGGGGGGATACGCAGTATTTT. It codes for CASSFTSGRGDTQYF. Variable domain in full (rest from reference TRBV5-1 and TRBJ2-3): KAGVTQTPRYLIKTRGQQVTLSCSPISGHRSVSWYQQTPGQGLQFLFEYFSETQRNKGNFPGRFSGRQFSNSRSEMNVSTLELGDSALYLCASSFTSGRGDTQYFGPGTRLTVL.

This sequence joins TRBV5-4 and TRBJ2-1, with TRBD2 matching over 8 bases. Trimming at V came to 4 bases and at J to 1 base, leaving 7 bases not matched to a gene. The CDR3 is 16 residues long. The germline V gene encodes CDR1 SGHNT and CDR2 YYREEE (reference sequence). The chain's CDR3 is CASSPGGAGSYNEQFF. The CDR3 coding sequence is TGTGCCAGCAGCCCCGGGGGGGCCGGGTCCTACAATGAGCAGTTCTTC.

V usage is TRBV10-3 and J usage is TRBJ2-1, with TRBD1 matching over 8 bases. This CDR3 is 16 amino acids long. V dropped 5 bases and J dropped 6; count of bases not matched to a gene: 12. Looked up from germline, CDR1 is ENHRY and CDR2 is SYGVKD. The CDR3 sequence is CAISPPTGAAINEQFF. CDR3 DNA: TGTGCCATCAGTCCCCCGACAGGGGCGGCGATCAATGAGCAGTTCTTC.

V gene TRBV5-4 combines with J gene TRBJ1-6, with D perhaps matching TRBD1 (5 bases). V shed 0 bases and J shed 5 bases, with 12 bases lying between them. Germline V CDR1 and CDR2: SGHNT, YYREEE (reference sequence). This CDR3 comprises 16 residues. CDR3 residues: CASSLVGGFDNSPLHF. CDR3 DNA: TGTGCCAGCAGCTTGGTCGGGGGTTTCGATAATTCACCCCTCCACTTT.

The rearrangement links TRBV2 to TRBJ2-5, with D perhaps TRBD2 (6 bases). From germline, CDR1 is SNHLY and CDR2 FYNNEI. The CDR3 spans 14 residues. Trimming pared 3 bases from V and 6 bases from J, leaving 14 bases between. The CDR3, as DNA: TGTGCCAGCAGTGAGGGGCTAGCGACAAAGACCCAGTACTTC. It is translated as CASSEGLATKTQYF.

J is TRBJ2-7 and V is TRBV18; TRBD2 agrees at 10 bases. V lost 4 bases, J lost 4 bases, and 13 bases stayed unmatched. This CDR3 has 17 residues. Germline V gene sequence: CDR1 KGHSH, CDR2 LQKENI. In nucleotides, the CDR3 is TGTGCCAGCTCACATAGCGGGGGGATTTTCGGGGGATACGAGCAGTACTTC. Amino acid sequence: CASSHSGGIFGGYEQYF. Looking up the rest from reference TRBV18 and TRBJ2-7 gives the full variable domain: NAGVMQNPRHLVRRRGQEARLRCSPMKGHSHVYWYRQLPEEGLKFMVYLQKENIIDESGMPKERFSAEFPKEGPSILRIQQVVRGDSAAYFCASSHSGGIFGGYEQYFGPGTRLTVT.

This chain links TRBV6-5 with TRBJ2-3, with D possibly being TRBD2 (6 bases). Trimming removed 7 bases at V and 3 bases at J, with 11 bases between. Germline V lookup: CDR1 MNHEY, CDR2 SVGAGI. The CDR3 contains 13 residues. The CDR3 DNA reads as TGTGCCAGCAAATCGGGGGAAACAGATACGCAGTATTTT. Residues: CASKSGETDTQYF.

This chain's CDR3 is CASSLTGSRTEAFF. The CDR3 DNA follows: TGCGCCAGCAGCTTAACCGGGTCTCGGACTGAAGCTTTCTTT. V is TRBV5-1 and J is TRBJ1-1; D uncertain. Germline V gene sequence: CDR1 SGHRS, CDR2 YFSETQ. V shed 2 bases and J shed 5 bases, with 13 bases lying between them. The CDR3 is made up of 14 amino acids.

The chain couples TRBV7-3 to TRBJ2-1; TRBD2 matches at 13 bases. CDR1 and CDR2 from the germline V gene are SGHTA and FQGTGA. V dropped 5 bases and J dropped 6; count of bases not matched to a gene: 7. The CDR3 runs 16 residues. CDR3 nucleotide sequence: TGTGCCAGCAGCGTTCCGGGACTAGCGGGAAGCAATGAGCAGTTCTTC. This sequence encodes CASSVPGLAGSNEQFF. Together with reference TRBV7-3 and TRBJ2-1, the CDR3 gives the full variable domain: GAGVSQTPSNKVTEKGKYVELRCDPISGHTALYWYRQSLGQGPEFLIYFQGTGAADDSGLPNDRFFAVRPEGSVSTLKIQRTERGDSAVYLCASSVPGLAGSNEQFFGPGTRLTVL.

This clone has only one observation. V and J are TRBV7-9 and TRBJ1-2; D is uncertain. CDR3 length: 15 residues. CDR1 and CDR2 (germline): SEHNR, FQNEAQ (reference sequence). V was cut by 1 base and J by 3 bases, with 12 bases left in between. This CDR3 is CASSLVGAGDYGYTF. The CDR3 DNA follows: TGTGCCAGCAGCTTAGTAGGAGCCGGGGACTATGGCTACACCTTC. Supplemented by reference TRBV7-9 and TRBJ1-2, the full variable domain reads DTGVSQNPRHKITKRGQNVTFRCDPISEHNRLYWYRQTLGQGPEFLTYFQNEAQLEKSRLLSDRFSAERPKGSFSTLEIQRTEQGDSAMYLCASSLVGAGDYGYTFGSGTRLTVV.

This clone was found once. The chain combines TRBV5-1 with TRBJ2-1, with 8 bases lining up with TRBD1. This CDR3 spans 16 amino acids. Losses at the gene ends were 3 bases for V and 6 bases for J; bases not matched to a gene: 11. CDR1 is SGHRS and CDR2 is YFSETQ in the germline V gene. The CDR3 spells CASSSSGGGGVNEQFF. In DNA form, the CDR3 reads TGCGCCAGCAGCTCTTCAGGGGGCGGAGGAGTCAATGAGCAGTTCTTC.

The gene calls are TRBV10-3 and TRBJ2-7; D is possibly TRBD2 (6 bases). V was trimmed by 0 bases and J by 2 bases, leaving 14 bases between them. The CDR3 is made up of 16 amino acids. CDR1 ENHRY and CDR2 SYGVKD come from the germline V gene. CDR3 sequence (DNA): TGTGCCATCAGTGAGTCAGGGACGGGGGTTACCTACGAGCAGTACTTC. This sequence encodes CAISESGTGVTYEQYF.

This clone was counted a few times. The chain's CDR3 is CASSLGGQGIDTQYF. The CDR3 region has the DNA TGTGCCAGCAGCTTGGGGGGCCAGGGAATAGATACGCAGTATTTT. The chain links TRBV5-6 to TRBJ2-3; TRBD1 might be the D (5 bases). Germline CDR1 reads SGHDT; CDR2 reads YYEEEE. CDR3 size: 15 residues. Trimming stripped 0 bases from V and 5 bases from J, with 13 bases between.

V and J are TRBV24-1 and TRBJ2-1, with TRBD2 as a possible D gene (6 bases). CDR1 KGHDR and CDR2 SFDVKD come from the germline V gene. The CDR3 is made up of 15 amino acids. V was pared by 5 bases and J by 1 base, with 11 bases between. In DNA form, the CDR3 reads TGTGCCACCAGTGCCCGTAGCGGATCCTACAATGAGCAGTTCTTC. It is translated as CATSARSGSYNEQFF.

CDR3 sequence reads: CASGLEEGRGKEAFF. DNA for the CDR3: TGTGCTAGTGGTTTGGAAGAGGGCCGGGGAAAGGAAGCTTTCTTT. The rearrangement links TRBV12-5 to TRBJ1-1, with unresolved D. Trimming removed 1 base at V and 8 bases at J, with 17 bases between. Germline loops: CDR1 LGHNT, CDR2 FRNRAP. The CDR3 covers 15 residues.

This clone was counted once. The V gene is TRBV30, the J gene TRBJ2-2; D not resolved. V lost 0 bases to trimming and J lost 5 bases, with 10 bases between them. This CDR3 contains 14 residues. Germline V lookup: CDR1 GTSNPN, CDR2 SVGIG (reference sequence). CDR3 sequence reads: CAWSVQVWTGELFF. DNA of the CDR3: TGTGCCTGGAGTGTACAAGTTTGGACCGGGGAGCTGTTTTTT. The variable domain in full, with the rest retrieved from reference TRBV30 and TRBJ2-2, is SQTIHQWPATLVQPVGSPLSLECTVEGTSNPNLYWYRQAAGRGLQLLFYSVGIGQISSEVPQNLSASRPQDRQFILSSKKLLLSDSGFYLCAWSVQVWTGELFFGEGSRLTVL.

This rearrangement joins TRBV27 to TRBJ2-7; D may be TRBD2 (5 bases). The CDR3 contains 13 residues. Between the trimmed V and J ends, which lost 5 bases and 3 bases, there was a span of 11 bases. Germline-derived CDR1 and CDR2 are MNHEY and SMNVEV (reference sequence). The CDR3 region has the DNA TGTGCCAGCAGTCCTCACGAGGGCTACGAGCAGTACTTC. Its translation is CASSPHEGYEQYF.

With regard to this clone: The germline gene is not matched at one end of the junction; a read error may be the cause. The chain joins TRBV30 to TRBJ1-1; D gene ambiguous. This CDR3 is built from 19 residues. Germline lookup yields CDR1 GTSNPN and CDR2 SVGIG (reference sequence). The CDR3 sequence: CARIVIAGWVRKLNAEAFF. The CDR3 bases are TGTGCCCGAATTGTTATCGCAGGATGGGTCAGAAAGTTGAACGCTGAAGCTTTCTTT.

The chain couples TRBV3-1 (or the pseudogene TRBV3-2) to TRBJ2-5; 7 nucleotides agree with TRBD2. V gave up 1 base and J gave up 5 bases; unmatched junction bases: 10. Germline lookup yields CDR1 LGHDT and CDR2 YNNKEL (reference sequence). This CDR3 spans 16 amino acids. The CDR3 DNA reads TGTGCCAGCAGCCAAGCCAATCGCGGGGGACGTGAGACCCAGTACTTC. This encodes CASSQANRGGRETQYF.

The CDR3 region is CATGGAGANVLTF. The CDR3 DNA reads TGTGCCACCGGCGGGGCTGGGGCCAACGTCCTGACTTTC. V usage is TRBV24-1 and J usage is TRBJ2-6; TRBD2 might be the D (6 bases). The germline gives CDR1 KGHDR, CDR2 SFDVKD. This CDR3 comprises 13 residues. Deletions cut 9 bases from V and 2 bases from J, with 7 bases between.